This T cell receptor (beta chain) appears in the sequencing data of a study of cytomegalovirus exposure and HLA in healthy donors (dated by TCRdb to the late 2010s). Broadly, across the study: According to an earlier analysis of 587 of the donors, roughly 180 million T cells yielded over 100 million unique TCR beta sequences and more than 250 Gb of sequence data. An early release that covered about 600 HLA-typed donors contained approximately 320 gigabases of sequencing data and about 84 million unique TCR sequences. Among the roughly 370 genotyped donors, around 81% belonged to the genetic ancestry cluster associated with self-reported Caucasian donors. The study aimed to test whether cataloging public T cell receptors could reveal signatures of past pathogen exposure. Using immunosequencing, the study profiled T cell repertoires from 666 subjects and related those repertoires to cytomegalovirus serostatus. A separate validation cohort of 100 to 150 different subjects was used in addition to the 666-subject first cohort. To predict cytomegalovirus infection status, the study brought together high-throughput TCR immunosequencing, statistical association of individual TCRs with disease status, and machine learning. A later analysis re-analyzed previously published TCR beta repertoires from 666 donors and added high-resolution HLA genotyping to study TCR occurrence patterns. Rather than drawing on any new phenotypic data, the later analysis identified candidate immune exposures from TCR beta sequences and the way those sequences occurred across donors. An earlier analysis of 500 to 650 of the donors applied high-throughput TCR beta sequencing to assess whether each TCR beta V gene segment acted as functional or pseudogenic. Alongside the repertoire data, information on donor age, sex, ethnicity and CMV serostatus was compiled. A later genetic analysis used genome-wide SNP genotypes for about 65% of the 666 donors, treating that subset as a discovery cohort. All discovery cohort repertoires had been generated using a single sequencing platform. HLA typing included class I and class II loci at four-digit resolution. The number of typed donors differed by locus: about 620-640 for A, B, C, DRB1 and DQB1; roughly 510 for DQA1; 600 to 610 for DPA1; and around 450 for DPB1. A few DR-DQ haplotypes were handled as single units for association and clustering because linkage in the cohort was strong. On average, roughly 240,000 unique TCR beta nucleotide sequences were sequenced per donor among 398 genotyped donors of the cohort, with 15% to 20% of those sequences being non-productive.

The method behind the library was the immunoSEQ multiplex PCR assay. For the multiplex PCR, a mixture combining 60 forward primers for TCR Vbeta segments and 13 reverse primers for TCR Jbeta segments was used. The CDR3 region of rearranged TCR beta genes was amplified from genomic DNA with a multiplex PCR assay. On the Illumina HiSeq System, the amplified TCR beta libraries were sequenced as 87-base-pair reads. The authors' analysis ran thus. Across the roughly 700 repertoires, a later analysis counted 80 million or so unique TCR beta chains, approximately 10 million of which were shared by at least two donors. Raw reads were error-corrected and collapsed into unique sequences with a nearest-neighbor algorithm that merged closely related sequences to remove PCR and sequencing errors. Alignment of CDR3 sequences to IMGT reference sequences was used to assign V, D and J gene segments. Each retained sequence needed at least a six-nucleotide match to both a V gene segment and a J gene segment. A rearrangement was called productive if the CDR3 had no stop codons and remained in frame with V and J, and every other rearrangement was called non-productive. CDR3 was defined by IMGT convention, running from the second conserved V-encoded cysteine to the conserved J-encoded phenylalanine. In an earlier analysis of more than 550 of the donors, sequences lacking an unambiguous match to a single V gene segment were excluded. In an earlier analysis of roughly 500 of the donors, V segments were called functional above 56.7% productive rearrangements and were called segregating when the between-donor standard deviation exceeded 5%. A statistical classification framework was built for diagnosing cytomegalovirus status from the catalog of TCR beta chain sequences. V and J gene assignment, in a later analysis, came from comparing TCR nucleotide sequences with IMGT/GENE-DB human TR gene sequences. The TCRdist pipeline was used in a later analysis to assign CDR3 sequences and most-parsimonious VDJ recombination scenarios. In a later analysis, each TCR beta chain was defined by its CDR3 amino acid sequence together with its V-gene family, and reads lacking a unique V-gene family were excluded. A later analysis removed nearly 600 highly shared, low-generation-probability nucleotide sequences to deal with suspected cross-contamination and a sequencing artifact. For each public chain, a later analysis derived a clonal expansion index from normalized ranks of inferred template counts within each repertoire. In a later analysis, generation probabilities were computed using a VDJ recombination model fitted to out-of-frame rearrangements, and the results were checked against IGoR. A later analysis scored TCR-TCR, TCR-HLA and TCR-CMV co-occurrence with hypergeometric tests, applying a repertoire-size bias correction to TCR pairs. A later analysis estimated false discovery rates by permuting HLA or CMV assignments 20 times. In a later analysis, co-occurring TCRs were grouped using DBSCAN, and TCRdist sequence similarity was added for clustering within HLA-allele-positive subsets. For co-occurrence clustering, repertoires with fewer than 30,000 or more than 120,000 public chains were excluded, along with a handful of repertoires with anomalous nucleotide sharing. TCRdb provides this immuneACCESS table in a form limited to in-frame rearrangements. Some clones are lacking; in checked studies, under half of them reflect an unresolved V gene, and why the rest are absent is not known. Clone size and the V and J calls come from that table; the DNA yielded D and trimming. The sample yields approximately 130,000 clones; around 77% were counted once. The ten largest clones represent around 1.2% of the sample.

Sequences SGHVS (CDR1) and FNYEAQ (CDR2) are obtained from the germline V gene. The CDR3 contains 15 residues, cysteine and phenylalanine counted. Only CDR3 DNA remains: 45 bases, in frame from the first base. At the junction V is shortened by 5 bases and J by 8 bases, with 22 bases in between. Overall study outcomes, separate from this receptor: The study listed 150 to 200 TCR beta chains as associated with cytomegalovirus. Because the 87-base-pair reads could not distinguish some IMGT-functional V segments, including TRBV6-2 and TRBV6-3, those segments were excluded. This cohort had only TCR beta chains sequenced, and the lack of alpha or paired-chain data limited which features could be detected. In a later analysis, HLA-associated TCR beta chains showed more clonal expansion and lower generation probabilities than non-associated chains that were equally common. The authors suggested that the approach could potentially be extended to other disease states and immunological phenotypes. The presence/absence analyses assumed that sequencing depth was roughly uniform across donors, and that assumption may not be true. A later genetic analysis associated a missense DCLRE1C variant with V-gene and J-gene trimming of TCR beta chains, and an independent cohort replicated the association. A later analysis found that most CMV-associated TCR beta chains appeared HLA-restricted, with HLA associations seemingly driven largely by CMV exposure. In an earlier analysis of under 600 of the donors, most TCR beta V segments were observed in productive rearrangements about 90% or about 30% of the time, broadly matching IMGT annotations. The only immune exposure information available for the cohort was CMV serostatus. Assigning TCR associations to individual alleles was difficult when HLA alleles, especially DR and DQ, strongly co-occurred. The classifier was reported to diagnose cytomegalovirus status with high specificity and sensitivity in both the original and validation cohorts. At a false discovery rate of 0.05, a later analysis linked under 20,000 TCR beta sequences to specific HLA alleles. Because HLA typing was missing for some donors at each locus, association tests included only the typed subset. Three of the identified cytomegalovirus-associated TCR beta chains were confirmed in vitro to be specific for cytomegalovirus antigens. A further reported finding was that TCR beta sequences accurately predicted the HLA-A and HLA-B alleles for most subjects in the first cohort. In a later analysis, several top co-occurrence clusters were reported to appear linked to parvovirus B19, influenza, CMV and Epstein-Barr virus. A cluster of highly shared sequence variants was judged likely to represent a technical artifact of the sequencing pipeline. While some public TCRs were present in many individuals, most TCR sequences turned up only very rarely across donors. According to a later genetic analysis, donors in an Asian-associated ancestry cluster had fewer N-insertions in productive TCRs than the approximately 710-donor mean. According to a later analysis, TCR association rates differed among HLA loci, with DRB1 alleles showing the most associated TCRs and HLA-C alleles showing the fewest. The earlier analysis of approximately 540 of the donors excluded about 16 rarely observed V segments, including chromosome 9 orphons, because counts were too low. Correlated functional status among segregating V segments might be attributable to linkage disequilibrium, but an unknown experimental factor could not be ruled out.

Worth noting for this clone: No antigen is known for it. Base qualities are missing; no much larger clone stands one base away.

The cohort was made up of approximately 700 healthy bone marrow donors. At the time of sampling, every cohort member was nominally healthy, though immune exposures that went unrecorded were likely present. The donor was CMV seronegative and belonged to the group of over 300 seronegative cohort members. A peripheral blood sample was provided by each donor, and peripheral blood mononuclear cells were used for TCR beta sequencing. The Qiagen DNeasy Blood Extraction Kit was used to extract genomic DNA from the blood cell samples. The chain is assembled from TRBV7-6 and TRBJ2-7, and TRBD2 may be the D gene, going by 5 matching bases. Sequencing used PBMCs. The sequence came from a man aged 50 or older in good health and CMV-seronegative. The CDR3 reads as follows: CASSRRGQDRGQQYF. The DNA sequence is as follows: TGTGCCAGCAGCCGCCGGGGTCAGGACCGAGGGCAGCAGTACTTC.